These T cell receptor beta chains were read from a single sample in a study of early T cells in non-severe SARS-CoV-2 infection. TCRdb reprocessed the 5' RACE reads via MiXCR and lists one record per CDR3 protein. Here the sample spans roughly 81,000 distinct CDR3 sequences, 9% to 13% being singletons. The sample was whole blood. The source is an adult who was a healthcare worker with PCR-confirmed SARS-CoV-2 infection or an uninfected control (not recorded which). The conserved cysteine and the conserved F or W are not part of the CDR3 here.

V	J	CDR3
TRBV9	TRBJ2-7	ASSVSASVAYEQY
TRBV9	TRBJ2-1	ASSPRESAPGEQF
TRBV12-3/TRBV12-4	TRBJ2-7	ASSLGGQLYEQY
TRBV20-1	TRBJ2-5	SAIQETQY
TRBV19	TRBJ2-3	ASSINRGDTQY
TRBV13	TRBJ2-7	ASSFSNSRYYEQY
TRBV7-8	TRBJ1-5	ASSPGQGASQRSNQPQH
TRBV11-2	TRBJ1-2	ASSHFRGERGYT
TRBV2	TRBJ1-1	ASSEAPAF
TRBV29-1	TRBJ1-3	SAGGQGNTIY
TRBV4-2	TRBJ2-5	ASSQGTSGKETQY
TRBV7-8	TRBJ2-7	ASSPRRRGELSYEQY
TRBV10-2	TRBJ2-1	ASRETGGMSYNEQF
TRBV11-3	TRBJ2-7	ASSTGDTYEQY
TRBV7-2	TRBJ2-7	ASSLIRGYEQY
TRBV24-1	TRBJ2-7	ATSDGSGRWEQY
TRBV7-9	TRBJ2-1	ASSLADSGILHSYNEQF
TRBV6-6	TRBJ1-2	ASSQDSYGYT
TRBV6-2/TRBV6-3	TRBJ2-2	ASSYSAGTNTGELF
TRBV7-6	TRBJ2-2	ASSSSGRATGELF